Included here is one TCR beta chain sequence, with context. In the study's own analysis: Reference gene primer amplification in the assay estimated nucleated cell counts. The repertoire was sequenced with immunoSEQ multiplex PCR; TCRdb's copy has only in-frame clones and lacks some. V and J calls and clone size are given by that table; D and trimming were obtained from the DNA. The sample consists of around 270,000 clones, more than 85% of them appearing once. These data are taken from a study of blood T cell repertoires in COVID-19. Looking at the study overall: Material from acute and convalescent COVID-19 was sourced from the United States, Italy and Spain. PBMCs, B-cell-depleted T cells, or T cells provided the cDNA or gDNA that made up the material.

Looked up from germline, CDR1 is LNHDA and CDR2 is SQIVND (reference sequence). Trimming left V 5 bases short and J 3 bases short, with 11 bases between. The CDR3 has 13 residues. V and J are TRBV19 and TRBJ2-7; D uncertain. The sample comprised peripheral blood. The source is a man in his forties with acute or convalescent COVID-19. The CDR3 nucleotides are TGTGCCAGTAGTCCAAACAACTACTACGAGCAGTACTTC. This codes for CASSPNNYYEQYF.